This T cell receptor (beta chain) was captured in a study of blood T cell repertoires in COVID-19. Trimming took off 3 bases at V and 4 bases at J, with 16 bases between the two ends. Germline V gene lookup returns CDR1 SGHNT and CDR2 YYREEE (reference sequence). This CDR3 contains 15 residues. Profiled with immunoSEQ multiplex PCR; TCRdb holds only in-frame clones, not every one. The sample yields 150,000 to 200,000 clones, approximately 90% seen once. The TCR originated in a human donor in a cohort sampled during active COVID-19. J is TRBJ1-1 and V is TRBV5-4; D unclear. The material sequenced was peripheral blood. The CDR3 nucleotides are TGTGCCAGCAGCTCTCCGGGAGGTAAGGCCACTGAAGCTTTCTTT. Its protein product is CASSSPGGKATEAFF.